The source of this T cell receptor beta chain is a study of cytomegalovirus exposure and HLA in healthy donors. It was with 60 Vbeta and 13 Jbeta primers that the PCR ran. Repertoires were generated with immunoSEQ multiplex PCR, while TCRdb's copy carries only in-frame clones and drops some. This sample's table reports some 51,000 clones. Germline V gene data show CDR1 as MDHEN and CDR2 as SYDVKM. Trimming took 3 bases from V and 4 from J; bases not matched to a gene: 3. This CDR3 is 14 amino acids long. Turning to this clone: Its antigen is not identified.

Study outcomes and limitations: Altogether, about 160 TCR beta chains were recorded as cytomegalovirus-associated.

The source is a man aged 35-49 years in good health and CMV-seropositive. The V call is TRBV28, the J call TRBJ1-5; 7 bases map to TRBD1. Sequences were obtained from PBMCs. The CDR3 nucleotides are TGTGCCAGCAGTTTCGGGACAGCTAATCAGCCCCAGCATTTT. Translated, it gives CASSFGTANQPQHF.